Shown below are 20 T cell receptor beta chains from a single sample sequenced in a study of blood T cell repertoires in COVID-19. The protocol was immunoSEQ multiplex PCR, while the TCRdb copy is restricted to in-frame clones and leaves out a portion. The data show 85,000 to 130,000 clones, approximately 88% seen once. Sequenced input: peripheral blood. These receptors were taken from a human donor in a cohort sampled during active COVID-19.

The chain uses TRBV28 and TRBJ2-4; TRBD1 matches at 9 bases. CDR3 length: 16 residues. Trimming took 7 bases from V and 6 from J; bases not matched to a gene: 13. Per germline, CDR1 MDHEN and CDR2 SYDVKM. The CDR3 nucleotides are TGTGCCAGCAAACCGGACAGGGGCCGACGGGGAAACATTCAGTACTTC. The encoded protein is CASKPDRGRRGNIQYF. The full variable domain, its missing parts supplied by reference TRBV28 and TRBJ2-4, is DVKVTQSSRYLVKRTGEKVFLECVQDMDHENMFWYRQDPGLGLRLIYFSYDVKMKEKGDIPEGYSVSREKKERFSLILESASTNQTSMYLCASKPDRGRRGNIQYFGAGTRLSVL.

The gene calls are TRBV7-8 and TRBJ1-2; the D is unclear. The CDR3 covers 12 residues. Germline V gene sequence: CDR1 SGHVS, CDR2 FQNEAQ. Deletions cut 5 bases from V and 7 bases from J, with 11 bases between. The DNA of the CDR3 is TGTGCCAGCAGCCCAGAGGTCGGTGGCTACACCTTC. Translation gives CASSPEVGGYTF. The variable domain in full, with the rest retrieved from reference TRBV7-8 and TRBJ1-2, is GAGVSQSPRYKVAKRGQDVALRCDPISGHVSLFWYQQALGQGPEFLTYFQNEAQLDKSGLPSDRFFAERPEGSVSTLKIQRTQQEDSAVYLCASSPEVGGYTFGSGTRLTVV.

The rearrangement links TRBV19 to TRBJ2-1; 13 bases are a match to TRBD2. Germline V gives CDR1 LNHDA, CDR2 SQIVND (reference sequence). V lost 7 bases, J lost 7 bases, and 13 bases stayed unmatched. The CDR3 is made up of 17 amino acids. The CDR3 sequence is CASTKLATSGGDNEQFF. The DNA for the CDR3 is TGTGCCAGTACCAAACTGGCCACTAGCGGGGGGGATAATGAGCAGTTCTTC.

The chain is built from TRBV9 and TRBJ2-7, with TRBD2 matching 9 bases. In germline, CDR1 is SGDLS, CDR2 YYNGEE. The V and J ends lost 3 bases and 5 bases, in that order; junction bases with no gene match: 6. This CDR3 has 14 amino acids. In nucleotides, the CDR3 is TGTGCCAGCAGCGCCCCGGGACTAGCCGACGAGCAGTACTTC. Protein product: CASSAPGLADEQYF. Variable domain in full (rest from reference TRBV9 and TRBJ2-7): DSGVTQTPKHLITATGQRVTLRCSPRSGDLSVYWYQQSLDQGLQFLIQYYNGEERAKGNILERFSAQQFPDLHSELNLSSLELGDSALYFCASSAPGLADEQYFGPGTRLTVT.

This chain connects TRBV21-1 to TRBJ2-7; the table's D call, TRBD1, has no DNA check behind it. TRBV21-1 is described as a pseudogene. The CDR3 is 16 residues long. CDR3: CASSNPGTGITYEQYF. The CDR3 DNA follows: TGTGCCAGCAGCAATCCCGGGACAGGGATAACCTACGAGCAGTACTTC.

The rearrangement uses TRBV18 and TRBJ1-1; 7 nucleotides match TRBD1. The ends lost 5 bases at V and 4 bases at J; junction bases unmatched: 4. Germline V gene data show CDR1 as KGHSH and CDR2 as LQKENI. The CDR3 is made up of 13 amino acids. CDR3 DNA sequence: TGTGCCAGCTCATTACAGGGGATCACTGAAGCTTTCTTT. Its translation is CASSLQGITEAFF.

The chain has TRBV6-5 and TRBJ1-2, with D tentatively TRBD1 (5 bases). Germline V gene sequence: CDR1 MNHEY, CDR2 SVGAGI. This CDR3 has 13 amino acids. Trimming left V 6 bases short and J 5 bases short, with 13 bases between. CDR3 sequence: CASSFDSTYGYTF. CDR3 nucleotides: TGTGCCAGCAGCTTTGACAGCACTTATGGCTACACCTTC.

J is TRBJ2-7 and V is TRBV28; 9 bases fit TRBD1. Germline loops: CDR1 MDHEN, CDR2 SYDVKM. J lost 4 bases, V lost 6 bases, and 10 bases had no gene match. This CDR3 is built from 15 residues. CDR3 sequence (DNA): TGTGCCAGCAGCGAACAGGGGGCAGGGGGGTACGAGCAGTACTTC. This sequence encodes CASSEQGAGGYEQYF.

The rearrangement uses TRBV19 and TRBJ1-5; D possibly corresponds to TRBD1 (6 bases). V lost 7 bases and J lost 1, with 20 bases in between. From germline, CDR1 is LNHDA and CDR2 SQIVND (reference sequence). This CDR3 is built from 17 residues. CDR3 bases: TGTGCCAGTACGACGCAGCCAGGGGCTACAAGCAATCAGCCCCAGCATTTT. It is translated as CASTTQPGATSNQPQHF.

The rearrangement links TRBV18 to TRBJ2-7, with 7 bases lining up with TRBD1. CDR1 is KGHSH and CDR2 is LQKENI in the germline V gene. The CDR3 totals 16 residues. The trim removed 2 bases at V and 4 bases at J, leaving 11 bases unmatched. As DNA, the CDR3 is TGTGCCAGCTCACCAAATATACAGGGGATAGGGTACGAGCAGTACTTC. It yields the protein CASSPNIQGIGYEQYF.

This clone is a singleton in its sample. The rearrangement joins TRBV4-2 to TRBJ2-7; 7 bases map to TRBD2. Losses at the gene ends were 1 base for V and 5 bases for J; bases not matched to a gene: 11. This CDR3 is 16 amino acids long. Germline V gene lookup returns CDR1 LGHNA and CDR2 YNFKEQ. The CDR3 here is CASSQVSGGQTDEQYF. CDR3 coding DNA: TGTGCCAGCAGCCAAGTATCGGGGGGTCAAACTGACGAGCAGTACTTC.

V and J are TRBV30 and TRBJ1-6, with 10 nucleotides matching TRBD1. The CDR3 spans 14 residues. J was trimmed by 7 bases and V by 8 bases; bases with no gene match: 8. Germline V gene lookup returns CDR1 GTSNPN and CDR2 SVGIG (reference sequence). In DNA form, the CDR3 reads TGTGCCGCGTCCCGGGACAGGGGCAATTCACCCCTCCACTTT. Protein sequence: CAASRDRGNSPLHF.

The V call is TRBV24-1, the J call TRBJ2-3; perhaps TRBD2 as D (5 bases). The CDR3 has 17 amino acids. Trimming left V 0 bases short and J 6 bases short, with 18 bases between. Germline V gene lookup returns CDR1 KGHDR and CDR2 SFDVKD. The CDR3 DNA follows: TGTGCCACCAGTGATTTGGTGGATAGCGTCTACCCCGATACGCAGTATTTT. This translates into CATSDLVDSVYPDTQYF.

The genes are TRBV28 and TRBJ2-4, with 8 bases identical to TRBD2. The CDR3 totals 16 residues. V shed 4 bases and J 3 bases; nucleotides not matched to a gene: 8. In germline, CDR1 is MDHEN, CDR2 SYDVKM. The CDR3 sequence is CASSSPSGTSKNIQYF. The CDR3 nucleotides read TGTGCCAGCAGTTCCCCCTCCGGGACTAGCAAAAACATTCAGTACTTC.

The rearrangement links TRBV5-4 to TRBJ2-1; D remains ambiguous. V was trimmed by 4 bases and J by 8 bases, leaving 13 bases between them. This CDR3 spans 13 amino acids. Germline assignment: CDR1 SGHNT and CDR2 YYREEE (reference sequence). The CDR3 reads CASSIGSVDEQFF. The CDR3 nucleotides are TGTGCCAGCAGCATTGGTTCAGTCGATGAGCAGTTCTTC.

The V call is TRBV19, the J call TRBJ2-3; the match to TRBD2 covers 9 bases. The ends lost 5 bases at V and 2 bases at J; junction bases unmatched: 8. There are 16 residues in the CDR3. Germline lookup yields CDR1 LNHDA and CDR2 SQIVND (reference sequence). CDR3 bases: TGTGCCAGTAGTTGGGCTAGCGGGGTCAACACAGATACGCAGTATTTT. Encoded protein: CASSWASGVNTDTQYF.

This chain links TRBV19 with TRBJ2-2; 8 bases line up with TRBD1. CDR1 is LNHDA and CDR2 is SQIVND in the germline V gene (reference sequence). CDR3 length equals 16 residues. The junction had 5 bases not matched to a gene; V was cut back by 5 bases and J by 0 bases. This CDR3 is CASSFSGGPNTGELFF. In nucleotides, the CDR3 is TGTGCCAGTAGTTTCTCAGGGGGCCCGAACACCGGGGAGCTGTTTTTT.

The J gene is TRBJ1-6, the V gene TRBV7-6; TRBD1 matches 9 bases. Germline-derived CDR1 and CDR2 are SGHVS and FNYEAQ. The CDR3 covers 17 residues. V lost 5 bases, J lost 0 bases, and 5 bases stayed unmatched. CDR3 protein: CASSPDRGNSYNSPLHF. The CDR3 coding sequence is TGTGCCAGCAGCCCGGACAGGGGAAACTCCTATAATTCACCCCTCCACTTT. The whole variable domain, filled in from reference TRBV7-6 and TRBJ1-6, reads GAGVSQSPRYKVTKRGQDVALRCDPISGHVSLYWYRQALGQGPEFLTYFNYEAQQDKSGLPNDRFSAERPEGSISTLTIQRTEQRDSAMYRCASSPDRGNSYNSPLHFGNGTRLTVT.

V is TRBV5-1 and J is TRBJ1-5; no clear D gene. Germline V lookup: CDR1 SGHRS, CDR2 YFSETQ. Trimming pared 0 bases from V and 3 bases from J, leaving 7 bases between. This CDR3 is built from 14 residues. The CDR3 DNA is TGCGCCAGCAGCTTGGGAGGCGTCAATCAGCCCCAGCATTTT. Its protein is CASSLGGVNQPQHF.

The chain joins TRBV5-6 to TRBJ2-1; 10 bases match TRBD2. The CDR3 extends over 15 amino acids. V was clipped by 4 bases and J by 2 bases; unmatched bases: 3. CDR1 and CDR2 (germline): SGHDT, YYEEEE. CDR3 sequence (DNA): TGTGCCAGCAGCCCAGGACTAGCGGCCTACAATGAGCAGTTCTTC. It translates to CASSPGLAAYNEQFF.